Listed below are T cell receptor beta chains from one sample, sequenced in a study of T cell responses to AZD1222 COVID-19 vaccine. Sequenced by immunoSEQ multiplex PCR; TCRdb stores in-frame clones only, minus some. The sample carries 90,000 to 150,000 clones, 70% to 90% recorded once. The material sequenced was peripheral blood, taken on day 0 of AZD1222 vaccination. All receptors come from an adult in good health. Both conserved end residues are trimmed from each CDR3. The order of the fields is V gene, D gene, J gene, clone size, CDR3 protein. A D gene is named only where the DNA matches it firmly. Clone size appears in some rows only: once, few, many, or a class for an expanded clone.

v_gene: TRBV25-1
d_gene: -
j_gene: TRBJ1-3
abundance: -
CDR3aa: ASTNIPVTSGNTIY

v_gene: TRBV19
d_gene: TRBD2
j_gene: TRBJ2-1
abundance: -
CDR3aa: ASSIVAGDHEQF

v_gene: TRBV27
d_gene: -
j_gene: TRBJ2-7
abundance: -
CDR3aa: ASRGASFYEQY

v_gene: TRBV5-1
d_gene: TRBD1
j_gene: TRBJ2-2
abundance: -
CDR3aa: ASSVTSTGQKGGELF

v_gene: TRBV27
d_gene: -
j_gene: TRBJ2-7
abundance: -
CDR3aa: ASSLLVGPSYEQY

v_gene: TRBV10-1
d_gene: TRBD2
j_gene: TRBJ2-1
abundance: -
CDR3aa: ASSESVASGPHNEQF

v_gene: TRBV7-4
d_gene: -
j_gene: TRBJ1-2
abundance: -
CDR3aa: ASSPTTVTYGYT

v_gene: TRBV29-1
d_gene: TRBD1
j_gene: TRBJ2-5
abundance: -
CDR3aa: SGGQQQETQY

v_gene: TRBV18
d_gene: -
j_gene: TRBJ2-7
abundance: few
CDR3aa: ASSIDSYEQY

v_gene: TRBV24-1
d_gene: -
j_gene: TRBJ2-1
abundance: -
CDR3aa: ATSDLRGAEF

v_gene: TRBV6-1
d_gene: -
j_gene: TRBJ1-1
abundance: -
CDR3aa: ASGQGTEAF

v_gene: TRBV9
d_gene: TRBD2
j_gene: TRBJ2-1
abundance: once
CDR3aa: ASSVELAGGSYNEQF

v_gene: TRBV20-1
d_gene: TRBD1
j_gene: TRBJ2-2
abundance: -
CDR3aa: SASGTGGPTGELF

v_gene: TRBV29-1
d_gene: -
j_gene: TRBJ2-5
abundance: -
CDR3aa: SASEGGETQY

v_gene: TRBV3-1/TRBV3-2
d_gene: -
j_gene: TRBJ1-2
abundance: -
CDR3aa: ASSPNPERRFGYT

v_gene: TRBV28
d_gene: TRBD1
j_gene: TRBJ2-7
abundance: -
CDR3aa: ASSLRGTGAPYEQY

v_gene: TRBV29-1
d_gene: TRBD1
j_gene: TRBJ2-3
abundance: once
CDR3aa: SVGSTGASTDTQY

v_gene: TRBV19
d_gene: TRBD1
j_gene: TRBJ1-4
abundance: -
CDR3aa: ASSLTGMDEKLF

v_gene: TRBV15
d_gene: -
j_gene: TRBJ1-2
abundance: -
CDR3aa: ATSSRGGDRGYT

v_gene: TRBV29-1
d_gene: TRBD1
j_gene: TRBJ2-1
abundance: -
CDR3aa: SVGGTQDRGVGNEQF